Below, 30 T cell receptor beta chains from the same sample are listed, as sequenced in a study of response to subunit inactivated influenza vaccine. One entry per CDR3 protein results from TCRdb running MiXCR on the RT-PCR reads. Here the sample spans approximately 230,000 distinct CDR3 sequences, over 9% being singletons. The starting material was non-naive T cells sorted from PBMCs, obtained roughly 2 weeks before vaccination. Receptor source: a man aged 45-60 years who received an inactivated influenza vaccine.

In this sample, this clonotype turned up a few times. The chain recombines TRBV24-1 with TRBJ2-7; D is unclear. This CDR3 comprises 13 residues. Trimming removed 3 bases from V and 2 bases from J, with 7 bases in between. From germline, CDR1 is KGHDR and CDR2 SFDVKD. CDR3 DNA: TGTGCCACCAGTGATCCCTGGACCTACGAGCAGTACTTC. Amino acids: CATSDPWTYEQYF.

CDR3 coding DNA: TGTGCCAGCTCAGGGCGGGGAACCTACAATGAGCAGTTCTTC. Translating gives CASSGRGTYNEQFF. This rearrangement joins TRBV3-1 to TRBJ2-1; tentative D call: TRBD2 (6 bases). Germline V gene sequence: CDR1 LGHDT, CDR2 YNNKEL (reference sequence). V was pared by 8 bases and J by 2 bases, with 13 bases between. The CDR3 consists of 14 residues.

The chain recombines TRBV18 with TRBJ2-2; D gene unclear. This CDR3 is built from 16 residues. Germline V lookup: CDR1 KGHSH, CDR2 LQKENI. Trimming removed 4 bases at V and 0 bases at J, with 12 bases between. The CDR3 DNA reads TGTGCCAGCTCACAAACTGGTGTTGCGAACACCGGGGAGCTGTTTTTT. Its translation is CASSQTGVANTGELFF.

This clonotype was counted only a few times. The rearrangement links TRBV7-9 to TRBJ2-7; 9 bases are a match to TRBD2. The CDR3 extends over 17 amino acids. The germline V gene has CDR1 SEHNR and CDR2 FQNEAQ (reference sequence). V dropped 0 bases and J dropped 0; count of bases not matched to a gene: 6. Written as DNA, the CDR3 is TGTGCCAGCAGCTTAGCGTCTGGGCGGGGGGGCTCCTACGAGCAGTACTTC. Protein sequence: CASSLASGRGGSYEQYF.

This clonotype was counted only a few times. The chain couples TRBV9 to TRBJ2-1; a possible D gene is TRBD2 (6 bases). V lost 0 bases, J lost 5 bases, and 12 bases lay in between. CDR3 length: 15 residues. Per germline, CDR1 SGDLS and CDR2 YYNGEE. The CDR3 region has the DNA TGTGCCAGCAGCGTAGGTCGGACTACTAACAATGAGCAGTTCTTC. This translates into CASSVGRTTNNEQFF.

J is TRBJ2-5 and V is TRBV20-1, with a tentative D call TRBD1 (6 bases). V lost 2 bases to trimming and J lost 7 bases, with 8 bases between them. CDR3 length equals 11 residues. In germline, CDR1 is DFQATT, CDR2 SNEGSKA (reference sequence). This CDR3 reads CSARSRGTQYF. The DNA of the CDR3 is TGCAGTGCTAGATCCAGGGGGACCCAGTACTTC.

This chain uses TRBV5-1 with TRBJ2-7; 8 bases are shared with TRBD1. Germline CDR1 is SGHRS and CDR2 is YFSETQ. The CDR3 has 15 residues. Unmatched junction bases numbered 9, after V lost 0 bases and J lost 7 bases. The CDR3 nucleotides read TGCGCCAGCAGCTTGGAAGGGCAGGGGGCAGGGGAGCAGTACTTC. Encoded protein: CASSLEGQGAGEQYF.

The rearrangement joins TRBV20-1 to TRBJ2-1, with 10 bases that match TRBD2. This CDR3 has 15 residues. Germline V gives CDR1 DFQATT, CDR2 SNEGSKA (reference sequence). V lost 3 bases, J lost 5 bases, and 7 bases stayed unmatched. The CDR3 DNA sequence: TGCAGTGCTAGCTCTTACAGCGGGAGGGACAATGAGCAGTTCTTC. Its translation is CSASSYSGRDNEQFF.

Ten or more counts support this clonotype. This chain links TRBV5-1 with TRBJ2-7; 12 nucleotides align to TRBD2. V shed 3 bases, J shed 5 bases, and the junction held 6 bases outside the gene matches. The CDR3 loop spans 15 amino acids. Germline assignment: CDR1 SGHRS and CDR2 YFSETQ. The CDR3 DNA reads TGCGCCAGCAGCTACACTAGCGGGGGGAGCAACGAGCAGTACTTC. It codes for CASSYTSGGSNEQYF.

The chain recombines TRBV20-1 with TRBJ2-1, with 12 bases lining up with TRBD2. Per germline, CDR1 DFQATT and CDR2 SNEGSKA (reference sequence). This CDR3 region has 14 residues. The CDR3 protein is CRVFLAGGPNEQFF. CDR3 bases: TGCAGGGTATTTCTAGCGGGAGGGCCCAATGAGCAGTTCTTC.

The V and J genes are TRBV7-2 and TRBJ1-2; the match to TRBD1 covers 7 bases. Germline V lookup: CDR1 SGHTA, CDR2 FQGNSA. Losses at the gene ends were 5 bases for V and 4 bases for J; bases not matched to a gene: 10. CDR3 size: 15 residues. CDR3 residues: CASSAGQAISYGYTF. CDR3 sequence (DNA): TGTGCCAGCAGCGCTGGACAGGCGATTAGCTATGGCTACACCTTC.

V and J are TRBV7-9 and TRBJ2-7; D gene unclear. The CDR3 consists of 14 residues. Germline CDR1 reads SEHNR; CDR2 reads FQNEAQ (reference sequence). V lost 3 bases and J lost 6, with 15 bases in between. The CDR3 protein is CASSFFGSGPEQYF. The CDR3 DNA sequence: TGTGCCAGCAGCTTTTTTGGGTCGGGTCCCGAGCAGTACTTC.

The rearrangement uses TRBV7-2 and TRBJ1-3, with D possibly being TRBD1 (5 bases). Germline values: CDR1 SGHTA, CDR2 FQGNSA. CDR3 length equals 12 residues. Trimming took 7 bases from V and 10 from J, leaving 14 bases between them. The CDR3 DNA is TGTGCCAGCACCTTCCCCCAGGGAACCATATATTTT. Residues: CASTFPQGTIYF.

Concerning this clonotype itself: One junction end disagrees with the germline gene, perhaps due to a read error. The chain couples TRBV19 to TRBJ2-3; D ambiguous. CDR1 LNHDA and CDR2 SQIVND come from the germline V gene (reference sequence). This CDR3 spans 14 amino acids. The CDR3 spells CASSMSRSTDAQYF. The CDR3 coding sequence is TGTGCCAGTAGTATGAGCAGGAGCACAGATGCGCAGTATTTT.

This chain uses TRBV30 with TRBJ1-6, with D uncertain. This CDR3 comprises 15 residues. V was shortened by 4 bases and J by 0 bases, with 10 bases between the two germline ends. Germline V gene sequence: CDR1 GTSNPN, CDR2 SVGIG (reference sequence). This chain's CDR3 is CAWTSPSSYNSPLHF. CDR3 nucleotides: TGTGCCTGGACCTCCCCCAGCTCCTATAATTCACCCCTCCACTTT.

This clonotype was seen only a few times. CDR3 nucleotide sequence: TGCGCCAGCAGTCCTGGAGGGACAGCCTTAGGCTACGAGCAGTACTTC. Its protein is CASSPGGTALGYEQYF. The chain carries TRBV10-1 and TRBJ2-7, with D perhaps matching TRBD1 (7 bases). This CDR3 is 16 amino acids long. Between the trimmed V and J ends, which lost 5 bases and 3 bases, there was a span of 20 bases. The V gene's germline CDR1 is WNHNN and CDR2 SYGVQD (reference sequence).

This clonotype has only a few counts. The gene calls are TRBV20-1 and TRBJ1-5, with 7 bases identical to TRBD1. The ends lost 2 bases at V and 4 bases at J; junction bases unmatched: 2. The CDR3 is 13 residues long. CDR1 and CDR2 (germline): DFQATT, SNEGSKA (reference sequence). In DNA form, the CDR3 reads TGCAGTGCTAGACAACAGGGGAATCAGCCCCAGCATTTT. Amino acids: CSARQQGNQPQHF.

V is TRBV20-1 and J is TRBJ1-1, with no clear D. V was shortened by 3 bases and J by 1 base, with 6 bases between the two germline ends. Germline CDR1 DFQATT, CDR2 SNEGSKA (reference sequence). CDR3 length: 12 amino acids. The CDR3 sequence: CSARQPNTEAFF. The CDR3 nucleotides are TGCAGTGCTAGGCAGCCGAACACTGAAGCTTTCTTT.

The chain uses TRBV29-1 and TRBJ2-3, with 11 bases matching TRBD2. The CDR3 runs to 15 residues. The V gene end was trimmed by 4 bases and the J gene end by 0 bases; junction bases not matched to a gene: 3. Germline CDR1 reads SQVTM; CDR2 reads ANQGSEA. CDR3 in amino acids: CSVALAGGSTDTQYF. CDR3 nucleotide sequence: TGCAGCGTTGCTCTAGCGGGGGGAAGCACAGATACGCAGTATTTT.

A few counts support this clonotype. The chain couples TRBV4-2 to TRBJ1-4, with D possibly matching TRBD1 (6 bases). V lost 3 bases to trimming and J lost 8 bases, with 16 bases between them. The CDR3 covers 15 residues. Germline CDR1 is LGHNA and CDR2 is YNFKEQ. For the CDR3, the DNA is TGTGCCAGCAGCCAGAACAGGGAAGTGAGCGAAAAACTGTTTTTT. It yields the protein CASSQNREVSEKLFF.

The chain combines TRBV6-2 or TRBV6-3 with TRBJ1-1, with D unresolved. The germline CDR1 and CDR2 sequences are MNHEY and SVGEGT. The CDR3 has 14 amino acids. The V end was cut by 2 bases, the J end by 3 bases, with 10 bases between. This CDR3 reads CASSYNSIYTEAFF. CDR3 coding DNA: TGTGCCAGCAGTTACAACAGTATCTACACTGAAGCTTTCTTT.

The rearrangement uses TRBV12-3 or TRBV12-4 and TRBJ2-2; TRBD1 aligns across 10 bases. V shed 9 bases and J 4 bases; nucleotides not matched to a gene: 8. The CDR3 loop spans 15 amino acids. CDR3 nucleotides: TGTGCCAGTACCCCCGGGACAGGGGCCACCGGGGAGCTGTTTTTT. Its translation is CASTPGTGATGELFF.

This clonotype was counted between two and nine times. CDR3 bases: TGCAGCGTTGATGGGGGGGGCCCTTACAATGAGCAGTTCTTC. Encoded protein: CSVDGGGPYNEQFF. V gene TRBV29-1 combines with J gene TRBJ2-1, with D possibly being TRBD2 (7 bases). This CDR3 is 14 amino acids long. Trimming shortened V by 3 bases and J by 4 bases, and 13 bases separated the two germline ends. Germline V CDR1 and CDR2: SQVTM, ANQGSEA.

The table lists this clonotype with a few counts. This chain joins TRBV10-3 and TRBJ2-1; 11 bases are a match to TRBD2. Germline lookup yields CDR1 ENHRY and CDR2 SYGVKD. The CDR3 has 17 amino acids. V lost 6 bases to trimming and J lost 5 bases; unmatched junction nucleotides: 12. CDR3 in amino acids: CAISTAQGLAVHNEQFF. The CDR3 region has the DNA TGTGCCATCAGCACCGCACAGGGACTAGCGGTGCACAATGAGCAGTTCTTC.

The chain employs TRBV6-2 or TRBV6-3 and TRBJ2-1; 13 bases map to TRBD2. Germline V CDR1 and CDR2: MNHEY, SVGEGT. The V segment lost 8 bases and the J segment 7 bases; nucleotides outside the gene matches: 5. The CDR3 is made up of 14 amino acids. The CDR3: CASVLAGGGNEQFF. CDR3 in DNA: TGTGCCAGCGTACTAGCGGGAGGGGGGAATGAGCAGTTCTTC.

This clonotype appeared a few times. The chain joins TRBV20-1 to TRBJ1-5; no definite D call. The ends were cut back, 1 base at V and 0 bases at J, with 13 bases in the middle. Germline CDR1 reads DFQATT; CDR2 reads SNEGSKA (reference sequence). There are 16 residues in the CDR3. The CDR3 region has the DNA TGCAGTGCTAGAGTTGGAAACTTAAATAGCAATCAGCCCCAGCATTTT. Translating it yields CSARVGNLNSNQPQHF.

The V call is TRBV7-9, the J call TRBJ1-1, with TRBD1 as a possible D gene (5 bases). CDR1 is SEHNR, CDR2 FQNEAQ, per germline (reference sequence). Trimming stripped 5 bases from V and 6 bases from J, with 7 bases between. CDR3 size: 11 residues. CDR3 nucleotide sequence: TGTGCCAGCAGCGACAGCGCTGAAGCTTTCTTT. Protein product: CASSDSAEAFF.

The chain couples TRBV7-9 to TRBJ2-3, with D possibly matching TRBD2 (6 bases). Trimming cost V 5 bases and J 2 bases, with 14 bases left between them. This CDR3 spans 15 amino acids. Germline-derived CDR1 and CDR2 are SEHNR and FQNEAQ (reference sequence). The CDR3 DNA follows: TGTGCCAGCAGCCAGGGAGGTGGGAACACAGATACGCAGTATTTT. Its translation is CASSQGGGNTDTQYF. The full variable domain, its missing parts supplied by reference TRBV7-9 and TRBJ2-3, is DTGVSQNPRHKITKRGQNVTFRCDPISEHNRLYWYRQTLGQGPEFLTYFQNEAQLEKSRLLSDRFSAERPKGSFSTLEIQRTEQGDSAMYLCASSQGGGNTDTQYFGPGTRLTVL.

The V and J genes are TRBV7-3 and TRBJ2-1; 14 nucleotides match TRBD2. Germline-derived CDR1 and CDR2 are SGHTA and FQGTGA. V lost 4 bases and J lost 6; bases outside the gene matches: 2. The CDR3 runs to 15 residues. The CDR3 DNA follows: TGTGCCAGCAGCTCGGGACTAGCGGGAGTCAATGAGCAGTTCTTC. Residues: CASSSGLAGVNEQFF.

The CDR3 DNA sequence: TGTGCCAGCAGCAAAACCGGACAGCTCTATGGCTACACCTTC. Translating it yields CASSKTGQLYGYTF. The chain joins TRBV7-8 to TRBJ1-2; D is perhaps TRBD1 (6 bases). Germline loops: CDR1 SGHVS, CDR2 FQNEAQ. The CDR3 has 14 amino acids. Trimming pared 5 bases from V and 4 bases from J, leaving 14 bases between.